This T cell receptor (beta chain) was sequenced for a study of blood T cell repertoires in COVID-19. Turning to the study itself: The samples span acute and convalescent COVID-19 from the United States, Italy and Spain. Nucleic acid was either cDNA or gDNA, and it came from T cells, B-cell-depleted T cells, or PBMCs.

Methods used by the authors: Nucleated cell number was recorded as an estimate derived from reference gene primer amplification. Sequencing was performed with immunoSEQ multiplex PCR; in TCRdb, only in-frame clones are kept and a portion is missing. V, J and clone size are taken as reported in that table, and D and trimming were inferred from the DNA itself. The repertoire holds about 64,000 clones, with more than 70% as singletons. Deletions cut 4 bases from V and 1 base from J, with 9 bases between. Looked up from germline, CDR1 is SGHRS and CDR2 is YFSETQ. This CDR3 region has 14 residues. The V and J genes are TRBV5-1 and TRBJ1-3; D is possibly TRBD1 (6 bases). This TCR derives from a man in his 70s with acute or convalescent COVID-19. The sample comprised peripheral blood. CDR3 coding DNA: TGCGCCAGCAGCCCAGGACAGTCTGGAAACACCATATATTTT. As protein: CASSPGQSGNTIYF.